This T cell receptor beta chain is from a study of Graves' ophthalmopathy and Graves' hyperthyroidism. Study-wide context: Researchers obtained peripheral blood at initial diagnosis, before any treatment had begun. Study-level findings and limits: A roughly 81% specificity and 85% to 90% sensitivity were achieved by a 13-signature model that separated ophthalmopathy from stable hyperthyroidism. Most thyroid-expanded clonotypes exceeding 0.001 frequency were also found in blood.

CDR1 is SQVTM and CDR2 is ANQGSEA in the germline V gene. Trimming removed 1 base at V and 0 bases at J, with 14 bases between. The CDR3 extends over 16 amino acids. RNA transcripts provided the template for amplifying TCR beta CDR3 regions. HTBI primers were employed in first-round RT-PCR, then a second-round multiplex PCR followed. TCRdb processed the multiplex PCR reads anew with MiXCR; each CDR3 protein has one entry. The repertoire consists of hundreds of thousands of distinct CDR3 sequences, with roughly 41% occurring once and the leading ten covering 44%. Certain patients were not enrolled. These were patients with other autoimmune diseases, uncontrolled infections, pregnancy or lactation. Turning to this clonotype: Its matching antigen is unknown.

Material: peripheral blood. This sequence joins TRBV29-1 and TRBJ2-3; D may be TRBD1 (6 bases). This TCR came from an adult man with Graves' ophthalmopathy. The CDR3 region is CSVEVPPDRSTDTQYF. The CDR3, as DNA: TGCAGCGTTGAAGTTCCCCCCGACAGGAGCACAGATACGCAGTATTTT.